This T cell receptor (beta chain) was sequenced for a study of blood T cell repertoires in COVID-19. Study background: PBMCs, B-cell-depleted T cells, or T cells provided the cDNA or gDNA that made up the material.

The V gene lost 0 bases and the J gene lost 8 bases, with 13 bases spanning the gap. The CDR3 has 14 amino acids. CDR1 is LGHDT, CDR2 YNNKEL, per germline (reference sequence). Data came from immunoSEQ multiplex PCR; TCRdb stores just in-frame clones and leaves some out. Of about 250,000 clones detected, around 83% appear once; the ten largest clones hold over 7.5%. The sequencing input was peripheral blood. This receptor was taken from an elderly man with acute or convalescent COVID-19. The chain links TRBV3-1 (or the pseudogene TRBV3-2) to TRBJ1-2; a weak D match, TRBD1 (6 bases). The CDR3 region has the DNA TGTGCCAGCAGCCAAGAGACAGGAGGCCTCGGCTACACCTTC. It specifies CASSQETGGLGYTF.